Here is one T cell receptor (beta chain) with its context. Clones were read by immunoSEQ multiplex PCR, and TCRdb kept only the in-frame ones, dropping some. The sample records some 110,000 clones, approximately 90% being singletons. This sample is drawn from a study of T cell changes during pregnancy in multiple sclerosis. Germline CDR1 reads MNHEY; CDR2 reads SVGAGI. The CDR3 spans 14 residues. The V end was cut by 4 bases, the J end by 0 bases, with 7 bases between. The chain joins TRBV6-5 to TRBJ1-3; D gene uncertain. This clonotype originated in a female donor with multiple sclerosis, enrolled in a pregnancy study. The source material was peripheral blood, sampled in the third trimester of pregnancy. The CDR3 reads CASSFTASGNTIYF. DNA of the CDR3: TGTGCCAGCAGTTTCACAGCCTCTGGAAACACCATATATTTT.